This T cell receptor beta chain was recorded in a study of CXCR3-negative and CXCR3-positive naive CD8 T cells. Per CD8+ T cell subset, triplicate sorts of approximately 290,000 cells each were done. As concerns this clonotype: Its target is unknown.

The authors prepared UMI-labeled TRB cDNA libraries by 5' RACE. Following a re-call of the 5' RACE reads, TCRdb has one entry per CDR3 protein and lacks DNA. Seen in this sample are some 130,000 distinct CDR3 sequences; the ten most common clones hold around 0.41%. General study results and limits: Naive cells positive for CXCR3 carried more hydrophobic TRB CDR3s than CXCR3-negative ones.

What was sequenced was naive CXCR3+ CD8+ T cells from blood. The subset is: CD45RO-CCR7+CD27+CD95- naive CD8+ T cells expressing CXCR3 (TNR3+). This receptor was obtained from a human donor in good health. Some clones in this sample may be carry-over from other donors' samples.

CDR3 protein: CASSQLSGSTDTQYF. The J gene is TRBJ2-3, the V gene TRBV4-1. CDR3 length: 15 residues. Germline lookup yields CDR1 MGHRA and CDR2 YSYEKL.